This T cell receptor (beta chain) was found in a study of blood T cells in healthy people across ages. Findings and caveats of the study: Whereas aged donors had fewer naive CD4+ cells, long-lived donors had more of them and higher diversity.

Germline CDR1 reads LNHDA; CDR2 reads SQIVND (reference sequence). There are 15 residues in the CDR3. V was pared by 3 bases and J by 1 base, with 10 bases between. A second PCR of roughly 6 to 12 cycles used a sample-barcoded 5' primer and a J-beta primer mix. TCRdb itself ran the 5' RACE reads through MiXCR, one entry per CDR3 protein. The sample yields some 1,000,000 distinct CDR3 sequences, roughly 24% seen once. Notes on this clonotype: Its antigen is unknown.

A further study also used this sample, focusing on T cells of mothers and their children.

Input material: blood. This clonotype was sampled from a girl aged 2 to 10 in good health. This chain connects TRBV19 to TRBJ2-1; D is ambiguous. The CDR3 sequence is CASSIILDSYNEQFF. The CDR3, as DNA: TGTGCCAGTAGTATTATTCTGGATTCCTACAATGAGCAGTTCTTC.